This T cell receptor beta chain is drawn from a study of blood T cell repertoires in COVID-19. Authors' processing steps: Cell counts per sample came from amplifying reference gene primers. Sequenced by immunoSEQ multiplex PCR; TCRdb stores in-frame clones only, minus some. The DNA gave D and trimming, while V, J and clone size come from that table. The repertoire has some 300,000 clones, 70% to 90% of them found once; the top ten carry around 1%. The CDR3 length is 13 residues. J lost 6 bases, V lost 4 bases, and 5 bases had no gene match. The rearrangement links TRBV12-3 or TRBV12-4 to TRBJ2-7; 8 nucleotides line up with TRBD2. This clonotype originated in a woman in her thirties who had recovered from COVID-19. The sequenced material came from PBMCs or T cells enriched from blood (not recorded which). For the CDR3, the DNA is TGTGCCAGCAGTTCACTAGCGGCGGGCGAGCAGTACTTC. Translated: CASSSLAAGEQYF.